Below are 31 T cell receptor beta chains sequenced from a single sample in a study of shared clonotypes between healthy human individuals. Libraries were prepared by immunoSEQ multiplex PCR; TCRdb keeps only in-frame clonotypes and omits some of them. The sample shows approximately 700,000 clones, less than 80% of them seen only once. The sample consisted of memory CD4+ T cells sorted from blood. Described subset: CD45RA-negative fraction. The receptor set was obtained from a woman in her thirties in good health.

The chain is built from TRBV6-1 and TRBJ2-1; 14 nucleotides agree with TRBD2. The trim removed 6 bases at V and 12 bases at J, leaving 10 bases unmatched. Germline loops: CDR1 MNHNS, CDR2 SASEGT. The CDR3 totals 15 residues. The CDR3 here is CASSQPGLAGDGQFF. In DNA, the CDR3 is TGTGCCAGCAGCCAACCGGGACTAGCGGGAGATGGGCAGTTCTTC.

The chain carries TRBV2 and TRBJ2-1; TRBD2 matches 12 bases. V gave up 4 bases and J gave up 8 bases; unmatched junction bases: 6. The germline V gene encodes CDR1 SNHLY and CDR2 FYNNEI. The CDR3 extends over 15 amino acids. The DNA for the CDR3 is TGTGCCAGCAGTGCGGCTAGCGGGAGGGAGGATGAGCAGTTCTTC. Translating gives CASSAASGREDEQFF.

The rearrangement joins TRBV30 to TRBJ1-5; TRBD1 agrees at 8 bases. V lost 2 bases and J lost 5; bases outside the gene matches: 2. CDR1 and CDR2 (germline): GTSNPN, SVGIG (reference sequence). The CDR3 is 13 amino acids. CDR3 in DNA: TGTGCCTGGAGTAAACAGGGGGATCAGCCCCAGCATTTT. Translated: CAWSKQGDQPQHF.

This chain joins TRBV10-2 and TRBJ2-3; 8 bases are shared with TRBD2. CDR3 length: 16 residues. After removal of 5 bases from V and 4 bases from J, the junction contained 11 bases not matched to a gene. CDR1 and CDR2 (germline): WSHSY, SAAADI. The CDR3 loop is CASSTLAGERSDTQYF. The CDR3 DNA reads as TGCGCCAGCAGTACTCTAGCGGGCGAGAGGTCAGATACGCAGTATTTT.

This clone was found many times. The chain links TRBV28 to TRBJ1-5; unclear D gene. Per germline, CDR1 MDHEN and CDR2 SYDVKM. V was trimmed by 2 bases and J by 2 bases, leaving 10 bases between them. The CDR3 runs 15 residues. The CDR3 sequence is CASSLVDGRNQPQHF. The CDR3 DNA reads TGTGCCAGCAGTTTAGTGGATGGGCGCAATCAGCCCCAGCATTTT.

The chain couples TRBV28 to TRBJ1-5; D is possibly TRBD1 (6 bases). This CDR3 comprises 15 residues. The V end lost 1 base, the J end lost 4 bases, and 11 bases lay between the germline ends. Germline-derived CDR1 and CDR2 are MDHEN and SYDVKM. In DNA, the CDR3 is TGTGCCAGCAGTTTATCGCCCAGGGGAAATCAGCCCCAGCATTTT. Its protein is CASSLSPRGNQPQHF.

V is TRBV7-9 and J is TRBJ1-1; 9 bases are a match to TRBD1. This CDR3 region has 15 residues. Germline V gene sequence: CDR1 SEHNR, CDR2 FQNEAQ (reference sequence). J gave up 1 base and V 5 bases, and 5 bases lay outside the gene matches. CDR3: CASSPWGQGNTEAFF. The CDR3 nucleotides read TGTGCCAGCAGCCCCTGGGGACAGGGGAACACTGAAGCTTTCTTT.

The chain has TRBV7-8 and TRBJ1-2, with TRBD1 as a possible D gene (6 bases). CDR1 is SGHVS, CDR2 FQNEAQ, per germline. The CDR3 runs 17 residues. V lost 5 bases and J 3 bases, leaving 22 bases between the germline ends. The CDR3 nucleotides read TGTGCCAGCAGCGAAGGGGGGGGGCGCATCCCCTACTATGGCTACACCTTC. Translating it yields CASSEGGGRIPYYGYTF. Full variable domain (missing parts from reference TRBV7-8 and TRBJ1-2): GAGVSQSPRYKVAKRGQDVALRCDPISGHVSLFWYQQALGQGPEFLTYFQNEAQLDKSGLPSDRFFAERPEGSVSTLKIQRTQQEDSAVYLCASSEGGGRIPYYGYTFGSGTRLTVV.

Only a few counts were recorded for this clone. V and J are TRBV7-9 and TRBJ1-2, with D unresolved. Trimming removed 7 bases at V and 8 bases at J, with 17 bases between. CDR3 length: 13 amino acids. CDR1 is SEHNR, CDR2 FQNEAQ, per germline (reference sequence). CDR3 region: CASTKSWPSGYTF. DNA of the CDR3: TGTGCCAGCACCAAAAGTTGGCCGTCAGGCTACACCTTC.

This clone occurred a few times. The chain employs TRBV30 and TRBJ1-2; tentative D call: TRBD1 (6 bases). The CDR3 runs 14 residues. Trimming left V 5 bases short and J 5 bases short, with 18 bases between. The germline V gene has CDR1 GTSNPN and CDR2 SVGIG (reference sequence). The CDR3 loop is CAWASPRGAYGYTF. The CDR3 DNA follows: TGTGCCTGGGCATCCCCCCGGGGGGCTTATGGCTACACCTTC.

The chain carries TRBV28 and TRBJ2-5; TRBD2 might be the D (7 bases). Per germline, CDR1 MDHEN and CDR2 SYDVKM. V was cut by 7 bases and J by 5 bases, with 17 bases left in between. The CDR3 is 14 residues long. This chain's CDR3 is CASNTRGEGETQYF. The CDR3 region has the DNA TGTGCCAGCAACACTAGGGGGGAGGGCGAGACCCAGTACTTC.

The J gene is TRBJ1-1, the V gene TRBV6-6; weak D call: TRBD1 (5 bases). Trimming left V 5 bases short and J 1 base short, with 11 bases between. The CDR3 totals 14 residues. The germline CDR1 and CDR2 sequences are MNHNY and SVGAGI (reference sequence). Here the CDR3 reads CASSTGTKNTEAFF. As DNA, the CDR3 is TGTGCCAGCAGTACCGGGACGAAGAACACTGAAGCTTTCTTT.

For this clone: A far bigger clonotype differs at one base, so this is likely a read error. The V and J genes are TRBV7-6 and TRBJ1-5; a possible D gene is TRBD1 (6 bases). Looked up from germline, CDR1 is SGHVS and CDR2 is FNYEAQ. The length of the CDR3 is 14 residues. The CDR3 coding sequence is TGTGCCAGCAGTCCACAGGGTGGCAATCAGTCCCAGCATTTT. This codes for CASSPQGGNQSQHF.

Only one count was recorded for this clone. The sample contains more than one DNA sequence encoding this CDR3. V is TRBV19 and J is TRBJ1-3, with TRBD1 matching 7 bases. V lost 7 bases to trimming and J lost 2 bases; unmatched junction nucleotides: 5. The CDR3 has 14 residues. From germline, CDR1 is LNHDA and CDR2 SQIVND (reference sequence). CDR3 in amino acids: CASTIGTAGNTIYF. Written as DNA, the CDR3 is TGTGCCAGTACAATCGGGACAGCTGGAAACACCATATATTTT.

For the CDR3, the DNA is TGTGCCAGCAGAACCGCTCGCGCAACCCACAGCACAGATACGCAGTATTTT. Residues: CASRTARATHSTDTQYF. This chain links TRBV5-8 with TRBJ2-3; D is uncertain. V was trimmed by 5 bases and J by 0 bases, leaving 19 bases between them. Per the germline V gene, CDR1 is SGHTS and CDR2 is YDEGEE. The CDR3 sequence is 17 residues long.

The table lists this clone with a few counts. The chain has TRBV28 and TRBJ1-2, with D uncertain. The CDR3 sequence is 12 residues long. The germline gives CDR1 MDHEN, CDR2 SYDVKM. V lost 8 bases, J lost 10 bases, and 17 bases lay in between. The CDR3 nucleotides are TGTGCCAGCCTCCTTATGCCAGGAGACTACACCTTC. Its protein product is CASLLMPGDYTF.

This chain connects TRBV28 to TRBJ1-1, with D unclear. CDR1 is MDHEN, CDR2 SYDVKM, per germline. Trimming took 6 bases from V and 5 from J, leaving 16 bases between them. The CDR3 length is 14 residues. CDR3 protein: CASRLQRSRTEAFF. Written as DNA, the CDR3 is TGTGCCAGCAGGCTCCAAAGATCGAGGACTGAAGCTTTCTTT. Variable domain in full (rest from reference TRBV28 and TRBJ1-1): DVKVTQSSRYLVKRTGEKVFLECVQDMDHENMFWYRQDPGLGLRLIYFSYDVKMKEKGDIPEGYSVSREKKERFSLILESASTNQTSMYLCASRLQRSRTEAFFGQGTRLTVV.

This chain uses TRBV18 with TRBJ1-5; D uncertain. The V end was cut by 6 bases, the J end by 0 bases, with 12 bases between. The CDR3 runs 15 residues. Germline V CDR1 and CDR2: KGHSH, LQKENI. CDR3 sequence (DNA): TGTGCCAGCTCGTCAACAGCGAATAGCAATCAGCCCCAGCATTTT. This encodes CASSSTANSNQPQHF.

CDR3 nucleotide sequence: TGTGCCAGTAGTCCCGCCGGGACAGGGTCGAGCACAGATACGCAGTATTTT. This codes for CASSPAGTGSSTDTQYF. The chain is built from TRBV19 and TRBJ2-3, with 9 bases aligning to TRBD1. This CDR3 contains 17 residues. The V gene's germline CDR1 is LNHDA and CDR2 SQIVND (reference sequence). The V and J ends lost 5 bases and 0 bases, in that order; junction bases with no gene match: 9.

Concerning this clone itself: Other DNA sequences in this sample translate to the same CDR3. The CDR3 loop is CASSYSGGNQPQHF. DNA for the CDR3: TGTGCCAGCAGTTACTCAGGGGGCAATCAGCCCCAGCATTTT. V and J are TRBV6-5 and TRBJ1-5; TRBD1 might be the D (5 bases). The CDR3 runs to 14 residues. Germline V lookup: CDR1 MNHEY, CDR2 SVGAGI. V lost 0 bases, J lost 2 bases, and 5 bases lay in between.

This chain joins TRBV9 and TRBJ2-7; TRBD2 aligns across 10 bases. Trimming at V came to 4 bases and at J to 2 bases, leaving 6 bases not matched to a gene. Per germline, CDR1 SGDLS and CDR2 YYNGEE. The CDR3 runs to 15 residues. As DNA, the CDR3 is TGTGCCAGCAGCATTAGCGGGAGGTTCCCCTACGAGCAGTACTTC. Translating it yields CASSISGRFPYEQYF.

V and J are TRBV19 and TRBJ1-1; D perhaps matches TRBD1 (5 bases). This CDR3 is built from 15 residues. V was cut by 6 bases and J by 1 base, with 15 bases left in between. CDR1 LNHDA and CDR2 SQIVND come from the germline V gene (reference sequence). CDR3 protein: CASSSGRDGNTEAFF. The CDR3 DNA reads TGTGCCAGTAGCTCCGGGAGGGACGGGAACACTGAAGCTTTCTTT.

This clone has only one observation. The V gene is TRBV5-1, the J gene TRBJ1-1; 8 nucleotides agree with TRBD1. The CDR3 is 16 residues long. From germline, CDR1 is SGHRS and CDR2 YFSETQ. With 3 bases clipped from V and 1 base from J, the junction kept 8 bases outside the gene matches. CDR3 region: CASSSYRGTRNTEAFF. CDR3 in DNA: TGCGCCAGCAGCTCCTACAGGGGGACAAGGAACACTGAAGCTTTCTTT.

The J gene is TRBJ2-2, the V gene TRBV28; TRBD2 is a possible D gene (6 bases). The CDR3 covers 16 residues. V was clipped by 1 base and J by 5 bases, with 14 bases between them. Germline CDR1 MDHEN, CDR2 SYDVKM. The CDR3 DNA reads as TGTGCCAGCAGTTTATCGACGGGAGTTGATACCGGGGAGCTGTTTTTT. Its translation: CASSLSTGVDTGELFF.

The V call is TRBV19, the J call TRBJ1-5, with D possibly TRBD1 on 5 matching bases. This CDR3 contains 15 residues. The germline CDR1 and CDR2 sequences are LNHDA and SQIVND (reference sequence). V lost 3 bases and J 4 bases, leaving 13 bases between the germline ends. In DNA, the CDR3 is TGTGCCAGTAGTATCGGGTTGGGGGTGAATCAGCCCCAGCATTTT. Its translation is CASSIGLGVNQPQHF.

The V and J genes are TRBV11-2 and TRBJ2-5; 7 positions agree with TRBD2. Germline V lookup: CDR1 SGHAT, CDR2 FQNNGV. Trimming took 4 bases from V and 5 from J; bases not matched to a gene: 10. CDR3 size: 15 residues. The CDR3 DNA reads as TGTGCCAGCAGCTCAAGCGGGAACGGGGGGGAGACCCAGTACTTC. Encoded protein: CASSSSGNGGETQYF.

The chain combines TRBV7-6 with TRBJ2-7; 9 bases agree with TRBD2. The germline gives CDR1 SGHVS, CDR2 FNYEAQ. The CDR3 covers 15 residues. V lost 1 base and J lost 3; bases outside the gene matches: 4. The CDR3 nucleotides are TGTGCCAGCAGCTTAGGGGCTAGCGGGATCTACGAGCAGTACTTC. Translated, it gives CASSLGASGIYEQYF.

The J gene is TRBJ1-2, the V gene TRBV19; 8 nucleotides agree with TRBD1. The CDR3 covers 14 residues. Unmatched junction bases numbered 4, after V lost 4 bases and J lost 3 bases. Germline V gives CDR1 LNHDA, CDR2 SQIVND (reference sequence). The CDR3 reads CASSKWTGHYGYTF. The CDR3 DNA is TGTGCCAGTAGTAAGTGGACAGGGCACTATGGCTACACCTTC. The full variable domain, completed using reference TRBV19 and TRBJ1-2, is DGGITQSPKYLFRKEGQNVTLSCEQNLNHDAMYWYRQDPGQGLRLIYYSQIVNDFQKGDIAEGYSVSREKKESFPLTVTSAQKNPTAFYLCASSKWTGHYGYTFGSGTRLTVV.

The V gene is TRBV9, the J gene TRBJ1-3; no firm D call. Between the trimmed V and J ends, which lost 7 bases and 0 bases, there was a span of 11 bases. Looked up from germline, CDR1 is SGDLS and CDR2 is YYNGEE. This CDR3 contains 14 residues. CDR3 residues: CASGQGNSGNTIYF. In nucleotides, the CDR3 is TGTGCCAGCGGCCAAGGAAACTCTGGAAACACCATATATTTT.

This clone was seen only a few times. In DNA, the CDR3 is TGTGCCAGCAGTTTATCGAAAGCGGGACCGACTCCTATAGGGGACTATGGCTACACCTTC. Translated, it gives CASSLSKAGPTPIGDYGYTF. The V gene is TRBV27, the J gene TRBJ1-2, with D maybe TRBD1 (5 bases). V was cut by 0 bases and J by 3 bases, with 26 bases left in between. Germline V gene data show CDR1 as MNHEY and CDR2 as SMNVEV (reference sequence). The CDR3 loop spans 20 amino acids.

This chain uses TRBV19 with TRBJ1-5; D unclear. V lost 2 bases, J lost 5 bases, and 13 bases lay in between. Looked up from germline, CDR1 is LNHDA and CDR2 is SQIVND (reference sequence). The CDR3 loop spans 15 amino acids. The CDR3 coding sequence is TGTGCCAGTAGTATACGGGAAGCAGAATATCAGCCCCAGCATTTT. Translation: CASSIREAEYQPQHF.